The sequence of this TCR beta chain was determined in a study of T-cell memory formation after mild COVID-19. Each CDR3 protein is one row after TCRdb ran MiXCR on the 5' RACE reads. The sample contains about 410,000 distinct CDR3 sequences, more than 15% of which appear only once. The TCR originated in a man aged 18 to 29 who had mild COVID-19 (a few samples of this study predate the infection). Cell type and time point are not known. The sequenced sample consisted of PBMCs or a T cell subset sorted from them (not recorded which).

The CDR3 sequence: CASSYSSRRQETQYF. The DNA of the CDR3 is TGTGCCAGCAGTTACTCCTCCCGCAGGCAAGAGACCCAGTACTTC. The rearrangement uses TRBV6-2 or TRBV6-3 and TRBJ2-5; D gene uncertain. Trimming took off 0 bases at V and 2 bases at J, with 10 bases between the two ends. The CDR3 covers 15 residues. Germline lookup yields CDR1 MNHEY and CDR2 SVGEGT.